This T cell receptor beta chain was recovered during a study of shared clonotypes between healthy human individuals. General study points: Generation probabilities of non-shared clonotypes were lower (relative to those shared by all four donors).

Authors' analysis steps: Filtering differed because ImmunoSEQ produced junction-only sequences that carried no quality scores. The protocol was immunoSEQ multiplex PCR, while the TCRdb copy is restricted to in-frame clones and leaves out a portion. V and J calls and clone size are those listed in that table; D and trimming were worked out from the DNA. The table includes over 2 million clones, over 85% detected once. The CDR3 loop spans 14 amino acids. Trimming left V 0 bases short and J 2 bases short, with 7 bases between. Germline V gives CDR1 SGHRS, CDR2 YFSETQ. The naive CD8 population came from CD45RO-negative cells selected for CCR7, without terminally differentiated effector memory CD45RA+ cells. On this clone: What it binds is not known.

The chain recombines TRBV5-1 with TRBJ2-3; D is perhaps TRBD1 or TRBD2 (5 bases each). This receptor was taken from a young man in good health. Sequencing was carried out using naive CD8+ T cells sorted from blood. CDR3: CASSLGGTTDTQYF. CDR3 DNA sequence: TGCGCCAGCAGCTTGGGTGGGACCACAGATACGCAGTATTTT.